The next 2 T cell receptor beta chains were all read from a single sample in a study of T cell changes during pregnancy in multiple sclerosis. Profiled with immunoSEQ multiplex PCR; TCRdb holds only in-frame clones, not every one. The profile covers some 49,000 clones, with around 93% appearing a single time and less than 3.5% taken by the ten largest. The sample was CD8+ T cells from peripheral blood mononuclear cells, taken in the second trimester of pregnancy. Source of these receptors: a female donor with multiple sclerosis, enrolled in a pregnancy study.

Details on this clone: At one of its ends the junction is not consistent with the germline gene, which may arise from a read error. This CDR3 is also generated by other DNA sequences in the sample. V is TRBV4-2 and J is TRBJ2-5, with a tentative D call TRBD2 (7 bases). Germline V CDR1 and CDR2: LGHNA, YNFKEQ. CDR3 length: 15 amino acids. CDR3 region: CASSQDLGGAETQYF. The CDR3 DNA follows: TGTGCCAGCAGCCAAGACTTAGGGGGGGCAGAGACCCAATACTTC.

V gene TRBV5-1 combines with J gene TRBJ2-4; maybe TRBD2 (5 bases). Trimming removed 6 bases at V and 4 bases at J, with 11 bases between. The CDR3 length is 13 residues. The germline V gene has CDR1 SGHRS and CDR2 YFSETQ. The DNA for the CDR3 is TGCGCCAGCATTTCATCGGGGAAAAACATTCAGTACTTC. It codes for CASISSGKNIQYF.